A single sample is the source of the 19 T cell receptor beta chains below, sequenced in a study of cytomegalovirus exposure and HLA in healthy donors. Primers: 60 Vbeta forward and 13 Jbeta reverse. TCRdb keeps only in-frame clones here, not all; method: immunoSEQ multiplex PCR. The sample has some 140,000 clones. Sequencing input: PBMCs. Receptors originate from a woman in her thirties or forties in good health and CMV-seronegative.

V and J are TRBV6-5 and TRBJ1-1; maybe TRBD1 (6 bases). The CDR3 runs 14 residues. Looked up from germline, CDR1 is MNHEY and CDR2 is SVGAGI. Deletions cut 2 bases from V and 1 base from J, with 8 bases between. The CDR3 sequence: CASSYTGQNTEAFF. CDR3 nucleotide sequence: TGTGCCAGCAGTTACACAGGGCAGAACACTGAAGCTTTCTTT.

The rearrangement links TRBV2 to TRBJ2-7, with 7 nucleotides matching TRBD1. Germline CDR1 is SNHLY and CDR2 is FYNNEI. This CDR3 contains 14 residues. The V segment lost 10 bases and the J segment 0 bases; nucleotides outside the gene matches: 9. CDR3 region: CATVRDRLSYEQYV. Written as DNA, the CDR3 is TGTGCCACCGTACGGGACAGACTCTCCTACGAGCAGTACGTC.

Note on this clone: The identical CDR3 is also encoded by other nucleotide sequences in the sample. This sequence joins TRBV14 and TRBJ2-3; 7 positions match TRBD1. The CDR3 loop spans 15 amino acids. V dropped 2 bases and J dropped 3; count of bases not matched to a gene: 5. The V gene's germline CDR1 is SGHDN and CDR2 FVKESK. CDR3 sequence (DNA): TGTGCCAGCAGCCAACAGACAGGGCGGACAGATACGCAGTATTTT. Its translation is CASSQQTGRTDTQYF.

The V call is TRBV5-1, the J call TRBJ1-3, with D perhaps TRBD1 (6 bases). Germline CDR1 is SGHRS and CDR2 is YFSETQ. Trimming took 1 base from V and 0 from J, leaving 11 bases between them. This CDR3 contains 16 residues. The CDR3, as DNA: TGCGCCAGCAGCTTGCCGGACAGTTACTCTGGAAACACCATATATTTT. The encoded protein is CASSLPDSYSGNTIYF.

The chain uses TRBV5-4 and TRBJ1-2; D is perhaps TRBD1 (5 bases). The CDR3 length is 14 residues. With 1 base removed from V and 5 bases from J, the gap between germline ends came to 12 bases. Germline values: CDR1 SGHNT, CDR2 YYREEE (reference sequence). This CDR3 reads CASSLRDGGYGYTF. DNA of the CDR3: TGTGCCAGCAGCTTGAGGGACGGGGGATATGGCTACACCTTC.

This chain joins TRBV18 and TRBJ2-1; D perhaps matches TRBD1 (5 bases). The V gene lost 6 bases and the J gene lost 6 bases, with 15 bases spanning the gap. Germline assignment: CDR1 KGHSH and CDR2 LQKENI. CDR3 length: 14 residues. CDR3 coding DNA: TGTGCCAGCTCCTCTCTGGGGCCGACCAATGAGCAGTTCTTC. Translating it yields CASSSLGPTNEQFF.

V gene TRBV7-2 combines with J gene TRBJ1-1, with TRBD1 matching over 11 bases. Germline CDR1 is SGHTA and CDR2 is FQGNSA. V was clipped by 5 bases and J by 4 bases; unmatched bases: 6. The CDR3 extends over 15 amino acids. CDR3 in amino acids: CASSPGGQGGTEAFF. The CDR3 DNA reads TGTGCCAGCAGCCCAGGGGGACAGGGGGGCACTGAAGCTTTCTTT. The full variable domain, its missing parts supplied by reference TRBV7-2 and TRBJ1-1, is GAGVSQSPSNKVTEKGKDVELRCDPISGHTALYWYRQSLGQGLEFLIYFQGNSAPDKSGLPSDRFSAERTGGSVSTLTIQRTQQEDSAVYLCASSPGGQGGTEAFFGQGTRLTVV.

The CDR3 spells CASSRYAGTTNEKLFF. The CDR3 nucleotides read TGTGCCAGCTCGAGGTACGCGGGGACAACTAATGAAAAACTGTTTTTT. The gene calls are TRBV14 and TRBJ1-4, with D unresolved. From germline, CDR1 is SGHDN and CDR2 FVKESK. The CDR3 is made up of 16 amino acids. Deletions cut 8 bases from V and 0 bases from J, with 16 bases between.

The chain links TRBV6-1 to TRBJ2-5; D possibly corresponds to TRBD2 (5 bases). The CDR3 totals 14 residues. The germline V gene encodes CDR1 MNHNS and CDR2 SASEGT. Deletions cut 7 bases from V and 2 bases from J, with 14 bases between. The CDR3 bases are TGTGCCAGCAACCCGGGAACGGTACAAGAGACCCAGTACTTC. It specifies CASNPGTVQETQYF.

The CDR3 bases are TGTGCCAGCAGCCCCCGCGGAGCGGGGGGGCGCAATGAGCAGTTCTTC. Protein sequence: CASSPRGAGGRNEQFF. The chain has TRBV7-3 and TRBJ2-1; TRBD2 matches 10 bases. With 5 bases clipped from V and 6 bases from J, the junction kept 10 bases outside the gene matches. This CDR3 region has 16 residues. Germline V gene data show CDR1 as SGHTA and CDR2 as FQGTGA.

This chain links TRBV6-5 with TRBJ2-5; D gene unclear. Looked up from germline, CDR1 is MNHEY and CDR2 is SVGAGI. The length of the CDR3 is 14 residues. V shed 4 bases and J shed 0 bases, with 9 bases lying between them. The CDR3 loop is CASSLLQYQETQYF. The DNA of the CDR3 is TGTGCCAGCAGTTTATTACAGTACCAAGAGACCCAGTACTTC.

J is TRBJ2-2 and V is TRBV27; tentatively, D is TRBD1 (6 bases). V was shortened by 5 bases and J by 4 bases, with 14 bases between the two germline ends. The CDR3 has 15 residues. Germline CDR1 MNHEY, CDR2 SMNVEV (reference sequence). The CDR3: CASSRQAAGTGELFF. The CDR3 coding sequence is TGTGCCAGCAGTAGACAGGCGGCAGGCACCGGGGAGCTGTTTTTT.

The rearrangement joins TRBV4-2 to TRBJ1-6; tentative D call: TRBD1 (5 bases). This CDR3 region has 16 residues. V lost 1 base to trimming and J lost 5 bases, with 12 bases between them. Germline CDR1 and CDR2: LGHNA and YNFKEQ. The CDR3 DNA sequence: TGTGCCAGCAGCCAAGTTATGTCACAGGATAATTCACCCCTCCACTTT. As protein: CASSQVMSQDNSPLHF.

The chain combines TRBV4-1 with TRBJ1-2; possibly TRBD1 for D (5 bases). Germline V gene lookup returns CDR1 MGHRA and CDR2 YSYEKL. This CDR3 comprises 16 residues. The V end was cut by 4 bases, the J end by 0 bases, with 15 bases between. The CDR3 DNA follows: TGCGCCAGCAGCCTTCCTTCAGGGCTTTCTAACTATGGCTACACCTTC. This encodes CASSLPSGLSNYGYTF.

J is TRBJ2-1 and V is TRBV7-2, with TRBD1 as a possible D gene (6 bases). CDR3 size: 15 residues. Trimming removed 5 bases from V and 10 bases from J, with 21 bases in between. Germline CDR1 reads SGHTA; CDR2 reads FQGNSA. The CDR3 loop reads CASSPDSSPGSEQFF. The DNA for the CDR3 is TGTGCCAGCAGCCCGGACAGTTCCCCTGGGAGCGAGCAGTTCTTC.

This chain connects TRBV6-5 to TRBJ1-3; D ambiguous. V dropped 3 bases and J dropped 4 bases, with 16 bases sitting between them. The CDR3 runs to 16 residues. The germline V gene encodes CDR1 MNHEY and CDR2 SVGAGI. The CDR3 loop is CASSYRTSGRGNTIYF. The CDR3 DNA follows: TGTGCCAGCAGTTATAGAACGAGCGGGCGGGGAAACACCATATATTTT.

This chain connects TRBV5-1 to TRBJ1-1, with no clear D. The V end was cut by 0 bases, the J end by 5 bases, with 8 bases between. CDR3 size: 13 residues. Germline CDR1 is SGHRS and CDR2 is YFSETQ. For the CDR3, the DNA is TGCGCCAGCAGCTTGGAAAGGCGGACTGAAGCTTTCTTT. Translating gives CASSLERRTEAFF.

The rearrangement joins TRBV27 to TRBJ2-1; TRBD1 agrees at 8 bases. The CDR3 runs 14 residues. Trimming removed 7 bases from V and 7 bases from J; junction bases left unmatched: 9. CDR1 is MNHEY, CDR2 SMNVEV, per germline (reference sequence). CDR3 in DNA: TGTGCCAGCACCATAAGCAGGGGGCGGAATGAGCAGTTCTTC. It is translated as CASTISRGRNEQFF.

As regards this clone: Germline is not matched at one junction end, which may reflect a read error. V and J are TRBV7-7 and TRBJ2-2; a weak D match, TRBD1 (6 bases). The CDR3 loop spans 15 amino acids. Per the germline V gene, CDR1 is SSHAT and CDR2 is FNYEAQ (reference sequence). The CDR3 sequence: CASSLAGGRTGELFF. The CDR3, as DNA: TGTGCTAGCAGCTTAGCTGGGGGCAGGACCGGGGAGCTGTTTTTT. Full variable domain (missing parts from reference TRBV7-7 and TRBJ2-2): GAGVSQSPRYKVTKRGQDVTLRCDPISSHATLYWYQQALGQGPEFLTYFNYEAQPDKSGLPSDRFSAERPEGSISTLTIQRTEQRDSAMYRCASSLAGGRTGELFFGEGSRLTVL.